This entry lists 22 T cell receptor beta chains sequenced from one sample in a study of T cell responses to AZD1222 COVID-19 vaccine. Libraries were prepared by immunoSEQ multiplex PCR; TCRdb keeps only in-frame clonotypes and omits some of them. The sample includes under 150,000 clones, 75% to 90% of them seen just once. Sequences were derived from peripheral blood, sampled 28 days after the second AZD1222 dose. Receptors were obtained from an adult who received the AZD1222 COVID-19 vaccine.

This chain uses TRBV6-5 with TRBJ1-4, with D hard to call. This CDR3 is 13 amino acids long. Trimming took off 2 bases at V and 6 bases at J, with 7 bases between the two ends. The germline CDR1 and CDR2 sequences are MNHEY and SVGAGI. The CDR3 region is CASSYRVHEKLFF. The CDR3 region has the DNA TGTGCCAGCAGTTACAGGGTACATGAAAAACTGTTTTTT.

This clone has more than one count but fewer than ten. The chain has TRBV27 and TRBJ2-3, with 11 bases that match TRBD1. Germline CDR1 reads MNHEY; CDR2 reads SMNVEV (reference sequence). V lost 5 bases, J lost 14 bases, and 6 bases stayed unmatched. This CDR3 has 12 residues. The CDR3 bases are TGTGCCAGCAGTCCCGGGGACAGGGGGAGGTATTTT. It is translated as CASSPGDRGRYF.

The V gene is TRBV4-2, the J gene TRBJ1-2; 7 bases line up with TRBD1. Germline CDR1 LGHNA, CDR2 YNFKEQ. V dropped 5 bases and J dropped 4; count of bases not matched to a gene: 13. The CDR3 consists of 16 residues. Here the CDR3 reads CASSSSGDRASYGYTF. In DNA, the CDR3 is TGTGCCAGCAGCTCGTCCGGCGACAGGGCCTCCTATGGCTACACCTTC.

The chain combines TRBV6-6 with TRBJ1-6, with TRBD1 matching over 8 bases. V trimming: 6 bases; J trimming: 9 bases; junction bases outside the gene matches: 10. CDR1 MNHNY and CDR2 SVGAGI come from the germline V gene (reference sequence). The CDR3 spans 15 residues. The CDR3 loop is CASRDRDRPFSPLHF. As DNA, the CDR3 is TGTGCCAGCAGGGACCGGGACAGGCCCTTTTCACCCCTCCACTTT.

V usage is TRBV4-2 and J usage is TRBJ2-2; the D is unclear. Germline CDR1 and CDR2: LGHNA and YNFKEQ. Deletions cut 0 bases from V and 13 bases from J, with 21 bases between. The CDR3 runs 16 residues. As DNA, the CDR3 is TGTGCCAGCAGCCAAGATCCTTTGTCAGGACGGGTCAGGCTGTTTTTT. It encodes CASSQDPLSGRVRLFF.

This clone was counted a single time. This chain links TRBV18 with TRBJ2-3; 7 nucleotides agree with TRBD2. Germline lookup yields CDR1 KGHSH and CDR2 LQKENI. V gave up 2 bases and J gave up 7 bases; unmatched junction bases: 6. The length of the CDR3 is 14 residues. CDR3 DNA: TGTGCCAGCTCACCAATACTAGCGCTAAATACGCAGTATTTT. This encodes CASSPILALNTQYF.

The gene calls are TRBV7-9 and TRBJ1-5; a possible D gene is TRBD1 (6 bases). In germline, CDR1 is SEHNR, CDR2 FQNEAQ (reference sequence). The CDR3 runs to 16 residues. V shed 5 bases and J shed 1 base, with 15 bases lying between them. The DNA for the CDR3 is TGTGCCAGCAGCCTCACGGGGGCTGTGAGCAATCAGCCCCAGCATTTT. Translated: CASSLTGAVSNQPQHF.

V is TRBV2 and J is TRBJ1-6; D perhaps matches TRBD1 (6 bases). In germline, CDR1 is SNHLY, CDR2 FYNNEI. The CDR3 loop spans 18 amino acids. V lost 5 bases and J lost 0, with 17 bases in between. The CDR3 here is CASSNIPGQSSYNSPLHF. The CDR3 region has the DNA TGTGCCAGCAGTAACATCCCGGGACAAAGCTCCTATAATTCACCCCTCCACTTT.

The count of this clone is one. This chain connects TRBV10-3 to TRBJ1-1; maybe TRBD1 (6 bases). The CDR3 runs 15 residues. V dropped 6 bases and J dropped 3 bases, with 17 bases sitting between them. In germline, CDR1 is ENHRY, CDR2 SYGVKD. DNA for the CDR3: TGTGCCATCAGCGATTGGGCGGACAGATACACTGAAGCTTTCTTT. Translation gives CAISDWADRYTEAFF.

CDR3: CASSLTEKTQYF. For the CDR3, the DNA is TGTGCCAGCAGCTTAACAGAGAAGACCCAGTACTTC. This chain links TRBV5-4 with TRBJ2-5; D is undetermined. V dropped 2 bases and J dropped 6 bases, with 8 bases sitting between them. Germline values: CDR1 SGHNT, CDR2 YYREEE (reference sequence). The length of the CDR3 is 12 residues.

This chain links TRBV28 with TRBJ1-5; weak D call: TRBD1 (5 bases). V gave up 4 bases and J gave up 4 bases, with 11 bases separating them. This CDR3 has 14 residues. In germline, CDR1 is MDHEN, CDR2 SYDVKM. The CDR3 coding sequence is TGTGCCAGCAGTTCCTACCGGGGGAATCAGCCCCAGCATTTT. Protein: CASSSYRGNQPQHF. The variable domain in full, with the rest retrieved from reference TRBV28 and TRBJ1-5, is DVKVTQSSRYLVKRTGEKVFLECVQDMDHENMFWYRQDPGLGLRLIYFSYDVKMKEKGDIPEGYSVSREKKERFSLILESASTNQTSMYLCASSSYRGNQPQHFGDGTRLSIL.

The V gene is TRBV30, the J gene TRBJ2-4; D remains ambiguous. This CDR3 contains 12 residues. Between the trimmed V and J ends, which lost 1 base and 8 bases, there was a span of 9 bases. CDR1 is GTSNPN, CDR2 SVGIG, per germline (reference sequence). The CDR3 loop is CAWSEGPYIQYF. CDR3 nucleotides: TGTGCCTGGAGTGAAGGGCCTTACATTCAGTACTTC.

V and J are TRBV11-3 and TRBJ2-3, with D maybe TRBD2 (5 bases). This CDR3 has 15 amino acids. Germline V CDR1 and CDR2: SGHNT, YENEEA. The V gene lost 6 bases and the J gene lost 2 bases, with 15 bases spanning the gap. As DNA, the CDR3 is TGTGCCAGCAGTCTGGGTAGCGCCTTCACAGATACGCAGTATTTT. Translated, it gives CASSLGSAFTDTQYF.

The genes are TRBV24-1 and TRBJ1-3; D is ambiguous. The germline V gene has CDR1 KGHDR and CDR2 SFDVKD. Trimming pared 4 bases from V and 4 bases from J, leaving 22 bases between. This CDR3 spans 18 amino acids. The CDR3 DNA is TGTGCCACCAGTGAACTCGGACCGGACCACTCCGGCGGAAACACCATATATTTT. Protein product: CATSELGPDHSGGNTIYF.

This chain uses TRBV11-2 with TRBJ2-2; tentative D call: TRBD1 (6 bases). Germline values: CDR1 SGHAT, CDR2 FQNNGV. Trimming left V 3 bases short and J 7 bases short, with 15 bases between. The CDR3 is made up of 15 amino acids. The CDR3 loop is CASSFRQGSNGELFF. The DNA of the CDR3 is TGTGCCAGCAGCTTCAGGCAGGGGAGTAACGGGGAGCTGTTTTTT.

The V call is TRBV7-2, the J call TRBJ2-7; D gene ambiguous. Germline V gene data show CDR1 as SGHTA and CDR2 as FQGNSA. There are 15 residues in the CDR3. V dropped 1 base and J dropped 2 bases, with 12 bases sitting between them. The CDR3 loop is CASSLEAVKTYEQYF. In DNA form, the CDR3 reads TGTGCCAGCAGCTTAGAGGCAGTTAAAACCTACGAGCAGTACTTC.

The genes are TRBV5-6 and TRBJ1-6; D is uncertain. The CDR3 consists of 16 residues. V was pared by 4 bases and J by 0 bases, with 11 bases between. CDR1 and CDR2 from the germline V gene are SGHDT and YYEEEE. The CDR3 region has the DNA TGTGCCAGCAGCCTCGGCGGCAGCTCCTATAATTCACCCCTCCACTTT. This sequence encodes CASSLGGSSYNSPLHF.

CDR3 region: CASSPRQGLHNEQFF. CDR3 nucleotides: TGCGCCAGCAGCCCGAGACAGGGGCTACACAATGAGCAGTTCTTC. The chain is built from TRBV5-1 and TRBJ2-1; TRBD1 matches at 8 bases. The CDR3 has 15 amino acids. The V gene's germline CDR1 is SGHRS and CDR2 YFSETQ. After removal of 4 bases from V and 5 bases from J, the junction contained 8 bases not matched to a gene.

This chain connects TRBV19 to TRBJ1-4; D possibly corresponds to TRBD1 (6 bases). Between the trimmed V and J ends, which lost 8 bases and 10 bases, there was a span of 20 bases. The CDR3 loop spans 14 amino acids. Germline V lookup: CDR1 LNHDA, CDR2 SQIVND (reference sequence). The CDR3 coding sequence is TGTGCCAGTGGACTTTGGGGGGCTTTCGGAAAACTGTTTTTT. This sequence encodes CASGLWGAFGKLFF.

The chain combines TRBV6-2 or TRBV6-3 with TRBJ2-2, with TRBD1 identical over 8 bases. Germline V CDR1 and CDR2: MNHEY, SVGEGT. The J segment lost 6 bases and the V segment lost 2 bases, leaving 11 bases of the junction unmatched. This CDR3 region has 17 residues. CDR3 sequence (DNA): TGTGCCAGCAGTTACCCCAAACAGGGGGTCGGCGCCGGGGAGCTGTTTTTT. Translation gives CASSYPKQGVGAGELFF.

The rearrangement joins TRBV28 to TRBJ2-5; 8 nucleotides line up with TRBD2. The V gene end was trimmed by 4 bases and the J gene end by 1 base; junction bases not matched to a gene: 5. Germline CDR1 reads MDHEN; CDR2 reads SYDVKM. The CDR3 has 15 residues. The CDR3 DNA is TGTGCCAGCAGTTCTTCCGGGGGGGGCCAAGAGACCCAGTACTTC. This translates into CASSSSGGGQETQYF.

This clone appeared a single time. This chain joins TRBV28 and TRBJ2-2; 11 bases are a match to TRBD2. This CDR3 is built from 14 residues. Germline V gene data show CDR1 as MDHEN and CDR2 as SYDVKM. J gave up 6 bases and V 7 bases, and 4 bases lay outside the gene matches. The CDR3 region has the DNA TGTGCCAGCACCGGACTAGCGGGCGCCGGGGAGCTGTTTTTT. This codes for CASTGLAGAGELFF.